This TCR beta chain emerged from a study of shared clonotypes between healthy human individuals. On the study more broadly: Each donor's CD8 memory used one plate, CD8 naive two, each CD4 subset three.

The CDR3 covers 13 residues. Germline-derived CDR1 and CDR2 are SGHTA and FQGNSA. V was pared by 1 base and J by 8 bases, with 8 bases between. TCRdb keeps only in-frame clones here, not all; method: immunoSEQ multiplex PCR. In the table there are about 2.4 million clones, around nine tenths of which are singletons. The TCR sequence derives from a man between 18 and 35 years old in good health. V and J are TRBV7-2 and TRBJ2-2; no clear D gene. Material for sequencing was naive CD4+ T cells sorted from blood. Subset in this sample: CD45RA+ positively selected. The CDR3 loop is CASSLVSPGELFF. CDR3 nucleotide sequence: TGTGCCAGCAGCTTAGTCTCCCCGGGGGAGCTGTTTTTT.